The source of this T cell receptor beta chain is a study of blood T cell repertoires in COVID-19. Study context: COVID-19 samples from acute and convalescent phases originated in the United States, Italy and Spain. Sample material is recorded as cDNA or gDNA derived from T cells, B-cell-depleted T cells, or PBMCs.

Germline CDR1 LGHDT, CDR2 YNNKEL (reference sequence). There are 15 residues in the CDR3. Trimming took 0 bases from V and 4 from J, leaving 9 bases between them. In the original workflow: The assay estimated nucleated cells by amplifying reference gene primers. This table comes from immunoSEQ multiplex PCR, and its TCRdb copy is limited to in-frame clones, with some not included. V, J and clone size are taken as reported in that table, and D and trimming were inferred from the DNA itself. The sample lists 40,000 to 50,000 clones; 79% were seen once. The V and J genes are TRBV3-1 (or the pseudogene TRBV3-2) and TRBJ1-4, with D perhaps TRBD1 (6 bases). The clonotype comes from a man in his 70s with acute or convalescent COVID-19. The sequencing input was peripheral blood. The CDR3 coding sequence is TGTGCCAGCAGCCAAGAGGGGGCAGGTAATGAAAAACTGTTTTTT. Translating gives CASSQEGAGNEKLFF.